One and the same sample provided the 19 T cell receptor beta chains below, sequenced in a study of blood T cell repertoires in COVID-19. Assay: immunoSEQ multiplex PCR; the TCRdb copy retains only in-frame clones and omits some. This sample has fewer than 200,000 clones, with roughly 85% found just once. The specimen sequenced was peripheral blood. The receptors were gathered from a human donor with acute or convalescent COVID-19. The donor label of this sample is uncertain.

This CDR3 reads CASSYSIRGNSNQPQHF. The DNA for the CDR3 is TGTGCCAGCAGTTACTCAATCAGGGGGAATAGCAATCAGCCCCAGCATTTT. This rearrangement joins TRBV6-2 or TRBV6-3 to TRBJ1-5, with 7 bases that match TRBD1. CDR1 is MNHEY, CDR2 SVGEGT, per germline. V was pared by 0 bases and J by 0 bases, with 5 bases of the junction left unmatched. The CDR3 totals 17 residues.

The J gene is TRBJ1-6, the V gene TRBV18; D is possibly TRBD1 (6 bases). V was pared by 2 bases and J by 6 bases, with 17 bases between. Germline V gene lookup returns CDR1 KGHSH and CDR2 LQKENI. CDR3 size: 17 residues. The CDR3 DNA reads as TGTGCCAGCTCACCAAATTCCCCGGGACACCTTAATTCACCCCTCCACTTT. Translation gives CASSPNSPGHLNSPLHF.

The V and J genes are TRBV28 and TRBJ2-4, with D perhaps matching TRBD1 (5 bases). The CDR3 length is 12 residues. CDR1 MDHEN and CDR2 SYDVKM come from the germline V gene. The V and J ends lost 4 bases and 7 bases respectively, with 8 bases between them. CDR3 in amino acids: CASSSQGNIQYF. In DNA form, the CDR3 reads TGTGCCAGCAGTTCCCAGGGCAACATTCAGTACTTC. Supplemented by reference TRBV28 and TRBJ2-4, the full variable domain reads DVKVTQSSRYLVKRTGEKVFLECVQDMDHENMFWYRQDPGLGLRLIYFSYDVKMKEKGDIPEGYSVSREKKERFSLILESASTNQTSMYLCASSSQGNIQYFGAGTRLSVL.

Regarding this clone: A junction end diverges from the germline sequence, so it may reflect a read error. The V gene is TRBV24-1, the J gene TRBJ2-2; TRBD1 matches 10 bases. CDR3 length: 18 amino acids. Germline CDR1 is KGHDR and CDR2 is SFDVKD. In DNA form, the CDR3 reads TGTCCCACCAGTGACCACCCACGACAGGGGGCGCGGTCCGGGGAGCTGTTTTTT. The encoded protein is CPTSDHPRQGARSGELFF.

The chain joins TRBV29-1 to TRBJ1-1; the D gene is possibly TRBD1 (5 bases). Trimming cost V 0 bases and J 4 bases, with 9 bases left between them. Germline-derived CDR1 and CDR2 are SQVTM and ANQGSEA. This CDR3 spans 13 amino acids. This CDR3 reads CSVEDRGVTEAFF. Written as DNA, the CDR3 is TGCAGCGTTGAAGATCGGGGGGTCACTGAAGCTTTCTTT.

In regard to this clone: The same CDR3 is also encoded by other DNA sequences in this sample. The genes are TRBV12-3 or TRBV12-4 and TRBJ1-1; D is uncertain. V was shortened by 3 bases and J by 1 base, with 6 bases between the two germline ends. The CDR3 spans 13 residues. CDR3 DNA: TGTGCCAGCAGTTTGCAGGAGAACACTGAAGCTTTCTTT. Translating gives CASSLQENTEAFF.

This clone was observed a single time. The chain carries TRBV10-3 and TRBJ1-1; D ambiguous. CDR1 ENHRY and CDR2 SYGVKD come from the germline V gene. Trimming pared 5 bases from V and 0 bases from J, leaving 19 bases between. The CDR3 covers 17 residues. The CDR3, as DNA: TGTGCCATCAGTCGGTCGGTGGGGAGGATCATGAACACTGAAGCTTTCTTT. Amino acid sequence: CAISRSVGRIMNTEAFF.

CDR3 loop: CASSQDASSEQFF. CDR3 nucleotide sequence: TGTGCCAGCAGCCAAGATGCGAGTTCTGAGCAGTTCTTC. V usage is TRBV3-1 (or the pseudogene TRBV3-2) and J usage is TRBJ2-1; D gene unclear. The CDR3 has 13 residues. Trimming took off 0 bases at V and 9 bases at J, with 9 bases between the two ends. Germline V gene data show CDR1 as LGHDT and CDR2 as YNNKEL (reference sequence).

The rearrangement uses TRBV6-5 and TRBJ2-7, with TRBD1 matching 12 bases. V was pared by 1 base and J by 7 bases, with 5 bases of the junction left unmatched. CDR3 length equals 15 residues. CDR1 and CDR2 from the germline V gene are MNHEY and SVGAGI. CDR3 sequence (DNA): TGTGCCAGCAGTTACTGGGACAGGGGGCGTAGAGAGCAGTACTTC. Its protein is CASSYWDRGRREQYF.

This clone was recorded once. V is TRBV6-2 or TRBV6-3 and J is TRBJ2-7; 8 bases fit TRBD1. J gave up 3 bases and V 6 bases, and 13 bases lay outside the gene matches. Germline-derived CDR1 and CDR2 are MNHEY and SVGEGT. This CDR3 contains 16 residues. Written as DNA, the CDR3 is TGTGCCAGCAGACCTCCAGGGGGCTTGTCCGGCTACGAGCAGTACTTC. Its protein product is CASRPPGGLSGYEQYF.

The DNA of the CDR3 is TGTGCCAGCAGCCACCACAGGGGCAATCAGCCCCAGCATTTT. As protein: CASSHHRGNQPQHF. The chain has TRBV3-1 (or the pseudogene TRBV3-2) and TRBJ1-5; tentatively, D is TRBD1 (6 bases). V lost 3 bases, J lost 2 bases, and 8 bases lay in between. Germline assignment: CDR1 LGHDT and CDR2 YNNKEL (reference sequence). The CDR3 covers 14 residues.

The chain employs TRBV10-3 and TRBJ1-4; TRBD1 aligns across 9 bases. CDR1 ENHRY and CDR2 SYGVKD come from the germline V gene. The CDR3 has 14 amino acids. The V segment lost 5 bases and the J segment 8 bases; nucleotides outside the gene matches: 6. The DNA of the CDR3 is TGTGCCATCAGTCTAGACAGGGGGACCGAAAAACTGTTTTTT. It codes for CAISLDRGTEKLFF.

V and J are TRBV3-1 (or the pseudogene TRBV3-2) and TRBJ2-3; D might be TRBD2 (5 bases). Trimming stripped 4 bases from V and 2 bases from J, with 13 bases between. Germline CDR1 and CDR2: LGHDT and YNNKEL (reference sequence). CDR3 length: 15 amino acids. The CDR3 DNA reads as TGTGCCAGCAGCCTTCGACTCGGGAACACAGATACGCAGTATTTT. Residues: CASSLRLGNTDTQYF.

This clone occurred once. This chain connects TRBV7-2 to TRBJ1-2; D uncertain. Germline lookup yields CDR1 SGHTA and CDR2 FQGNSA. CDR3 length: 12 residues. Between the trimmed V and J ends, which lost 8 bases and 7 bases, there was a span of 14 bases. In DNA form, the CDR3 reads TGTGCCAGCTTTACCCTGAAGCGTGGCTACACCTTC. This translates into CASFTLKRGYTF.

The rearrangement uses TRBV7-6 and TRBJ2-1; D may be TRBD1 (5 bases). The ends were cut back, 3 bases at V and 7 bases at J, with 13 bases in the middle. CDR1 is SGHVS and CDR2 is FNYEAQ in the germline V gene. The CDR3 sequence is 14 residues long. The CDR3 spells CASSFAPGSNEQFF. DNA of the CDR3: TGTGCCAGCAGCTTTGCGCCAGGGTCGAATGAGCAGTTCTTC.

This sequence joins TRBV5-4 and TRBJ1-1; no clear D gene. The CDR3 loop spans 13 amino acids. Germline V gene lookup returns CDR1 SGHNT and CDR2 YYREEE (reference sequence). V was cut by 2 bases and J by 0 bases, with 5 bases left in between. The CDR3 DNA reads as TGTGCCAGCAGCTTTTCAGTGAACACTGAAGCTTTCTTT. It encodes CASSFSVNTEAFF.

CDR3 loop: CASSLGTRGYNSPLHF. CDR3 nucleotides: TGTGCCAGCAGTTTAGGAACTAGGGGGTATAATTCACCCCTCCACTTT. V is TRBV28 and J is TRBJ1-6; maybe TRBD1 (6 bases). CDR1 is MDHEN, CDR2 SYDVKM, per germline. Trimming left V 2 bases short and J 4 bases short, with 12 bases between. The CDR3 consists of 16 residues.

This chain uses TRBV4-2 with TRBJ2-5; 9 bases align to TRBD1. V was clipped by 0 bases and J by 7 bases; unmatched bases: 9. There are 16 residues in the CDR3. The germline CDR1 and CDR2 sequences are LGHNA and YNFKEQ. DNA of the CDR3: TGTGCCAGCAGCCAAGATGCGGGACAGGGTGGTCGGACCCAGTACTTC. Its protein is CASSQDAGQGGRTQYF.

This clone was recorded a few times. The rearrangement joins TRBV6-4 to TRBJ2-3, with 7 bases identical to TRBD2. V shed 4 bases and J 3 bases; nucleotides not matched to a gene: 4. Germline V gene data show CDR1 as MRHNA and CDR2 as SNTAGT. There are 14 residues in the CDR3. The CDR3 here is CASSVGRPTDTQYF. CDR3 nucleotide sequence: TGTGCCAGCAGTGTCGGGAGGCCGACAGATACGCAGTATTTT.